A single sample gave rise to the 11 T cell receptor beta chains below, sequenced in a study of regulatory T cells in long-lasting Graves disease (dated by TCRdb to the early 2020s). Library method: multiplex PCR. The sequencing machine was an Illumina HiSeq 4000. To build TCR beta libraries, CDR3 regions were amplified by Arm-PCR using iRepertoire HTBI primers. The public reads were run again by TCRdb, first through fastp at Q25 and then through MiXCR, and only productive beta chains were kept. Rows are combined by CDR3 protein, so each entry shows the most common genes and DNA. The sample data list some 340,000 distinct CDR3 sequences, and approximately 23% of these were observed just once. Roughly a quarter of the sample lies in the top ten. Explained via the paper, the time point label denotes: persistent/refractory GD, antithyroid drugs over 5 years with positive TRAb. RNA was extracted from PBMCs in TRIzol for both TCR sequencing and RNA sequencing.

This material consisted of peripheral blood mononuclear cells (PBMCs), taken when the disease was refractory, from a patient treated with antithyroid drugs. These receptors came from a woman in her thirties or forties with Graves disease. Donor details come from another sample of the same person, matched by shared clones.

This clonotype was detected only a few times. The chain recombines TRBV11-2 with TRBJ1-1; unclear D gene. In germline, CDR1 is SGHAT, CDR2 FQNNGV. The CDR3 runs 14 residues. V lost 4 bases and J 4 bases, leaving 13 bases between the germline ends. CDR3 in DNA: TGTGCCAGCAGCTCACAGAAGCCAGGCACTGAAGCTTTCTTT. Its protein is CASSSQKPGTEAFF.

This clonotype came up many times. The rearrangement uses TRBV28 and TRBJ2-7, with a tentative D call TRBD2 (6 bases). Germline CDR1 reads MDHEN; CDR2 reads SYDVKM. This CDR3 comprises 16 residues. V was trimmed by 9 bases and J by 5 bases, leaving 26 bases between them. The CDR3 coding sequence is TGTGCCAGTTTGTTATATCTAGCGACTCTTAGGAACGAGCAGTACTTC. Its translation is CASLLYLATLRNEQYF.

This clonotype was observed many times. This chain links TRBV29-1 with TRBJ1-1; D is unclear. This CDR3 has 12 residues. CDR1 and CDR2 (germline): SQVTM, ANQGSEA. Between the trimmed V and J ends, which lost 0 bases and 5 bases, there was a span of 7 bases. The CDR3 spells CSVEDPDTEAFF. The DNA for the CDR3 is TGCAGCGTTGAAGATCCGGATACTGAAGCTTTCTTT.

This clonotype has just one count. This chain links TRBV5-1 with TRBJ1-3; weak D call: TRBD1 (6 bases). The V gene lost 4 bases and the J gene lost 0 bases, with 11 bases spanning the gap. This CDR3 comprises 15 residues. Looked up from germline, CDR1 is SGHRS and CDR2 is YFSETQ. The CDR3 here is CASSVQGYSGNTIYF. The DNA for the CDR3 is TGCGCCAGCAGCGTACAGGGCTACTCTGGAAACACCATATATTTT.

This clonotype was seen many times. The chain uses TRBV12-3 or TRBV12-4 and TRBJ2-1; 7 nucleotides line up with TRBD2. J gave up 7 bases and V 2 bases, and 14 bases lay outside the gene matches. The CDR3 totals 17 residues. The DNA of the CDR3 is TGTGCCAGCAGTTTAAGGTATCCCAGCGGGGCCTGGAATGAGCAGTTCTTC. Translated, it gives CASSLRYPSGAWNEQFF.

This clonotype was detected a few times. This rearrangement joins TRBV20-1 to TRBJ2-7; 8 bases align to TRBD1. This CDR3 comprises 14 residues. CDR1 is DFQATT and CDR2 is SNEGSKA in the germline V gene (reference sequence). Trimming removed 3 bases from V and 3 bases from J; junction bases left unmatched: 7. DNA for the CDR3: TGCAGTGCTAGCGTGGGGACAGGCCTCTACGAGCAGTACTTC. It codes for CSASVGTGLYEQYF.

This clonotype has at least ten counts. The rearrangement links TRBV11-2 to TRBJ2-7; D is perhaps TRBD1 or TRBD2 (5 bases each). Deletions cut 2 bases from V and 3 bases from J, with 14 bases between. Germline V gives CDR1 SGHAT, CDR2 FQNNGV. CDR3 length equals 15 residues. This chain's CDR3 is CASSLHIRGDYEQYF. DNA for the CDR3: TGTGCCAGCAGCTTACATATTCGAGGGGACTACGAGCAGTACTTC.

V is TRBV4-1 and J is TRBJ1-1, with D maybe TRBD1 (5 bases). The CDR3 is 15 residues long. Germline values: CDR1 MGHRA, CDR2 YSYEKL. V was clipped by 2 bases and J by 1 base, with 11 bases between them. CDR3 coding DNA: TGCGCCAGCAGCCAACGGGACGGTGCGAACACTGAAGCTTTCTTT. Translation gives CASSQRDGANTEAFF.

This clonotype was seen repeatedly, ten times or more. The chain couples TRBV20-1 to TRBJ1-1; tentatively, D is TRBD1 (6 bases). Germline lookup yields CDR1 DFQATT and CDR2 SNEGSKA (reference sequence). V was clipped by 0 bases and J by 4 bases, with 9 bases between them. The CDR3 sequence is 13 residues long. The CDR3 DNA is TGCAGTGCTAGAGAAGGGGGTCCCACTGAAGCTTTCTTT. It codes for CSAREGGPTEAFF.

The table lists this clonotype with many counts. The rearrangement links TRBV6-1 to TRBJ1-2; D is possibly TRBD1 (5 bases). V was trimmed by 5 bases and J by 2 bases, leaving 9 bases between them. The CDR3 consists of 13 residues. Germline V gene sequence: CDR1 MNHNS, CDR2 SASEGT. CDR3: CASSLRDNYGYTF. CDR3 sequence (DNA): TGTGCCAGCAGTCTCCGGGACAACTATGGCTACACCTTC.

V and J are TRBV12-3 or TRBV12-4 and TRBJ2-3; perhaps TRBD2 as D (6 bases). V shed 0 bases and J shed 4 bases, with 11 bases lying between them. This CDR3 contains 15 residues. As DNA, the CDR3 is TGTGCCAGCAGTTTAGCGCGACTAGTAGCAGATACGCAGTATTTT. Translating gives CASSLARLVADTQYF.